The next 3 T cell receptor beta chains were all read from a single sample in a study of cytomegalovirus exposure and HLA in healthy donors. The PCR used 60 Vbeta and 13 Jbeta primers. Sequencing was performed with immunoSEQ multiplex PCR; in TCRdb, only in-frame clones are kept and a portion is missing. Here the sample spans approximately 140,000 clones, about two thirds being singletons. The material sequenced was PBMCs. All receptors come from a woman aged 18-29 years in good health and CMV-seronegative.

The chain links TRBV18 to TRBJ1-5; D is unresolved. This CDR3 has 11 residues. Germline V lookup: CDR1 KGHSH, CDR2 LQKENI. The V gene lost 6 bases and the J gene lost 11 bases, with 11 bases spanning the gap. CDR3 DNA sequence: TGTGCCAGCTCCTCCGGGGAGTCCCAGCATTTT. Its protein is CASSSGESQHF.

This rearrangement joins TRBV4-2 to TRBJ1-2, with 9 bases lining up with TRBD1. Losses at the gene ends were 1 base for V and 4 bases for J; bases not matched to a gene: 7. The CDR3 extends over 16 amino acids. The germline gives CDR1 LGHNA, CDR2 YNFKEQ. CDR3 in DNA: TGTGCCAGCAGCCAAGCTTCCGGGACAGGGATCTATGGCTACACCTTC. Translating gives CASSQASGTGIYGYTF.

The rearrangement links TRBV28 to TRBJ1-5; 10 nucleotides agree with TRBD1. Trimming took 4 bases from V and 5 from J; bases not matched to a gene: 2. This CDR3 contains 14 residues. CDR1 and CDR2 from the germline V gene are MDHEN and SYDVKM. CDR3 amino acids: CASSSGQGYQPQHF. CDR3 DNA: TGTGCCAGCAGTTCGGGACAGGGGTATCAGCCCCAGCATTTT.